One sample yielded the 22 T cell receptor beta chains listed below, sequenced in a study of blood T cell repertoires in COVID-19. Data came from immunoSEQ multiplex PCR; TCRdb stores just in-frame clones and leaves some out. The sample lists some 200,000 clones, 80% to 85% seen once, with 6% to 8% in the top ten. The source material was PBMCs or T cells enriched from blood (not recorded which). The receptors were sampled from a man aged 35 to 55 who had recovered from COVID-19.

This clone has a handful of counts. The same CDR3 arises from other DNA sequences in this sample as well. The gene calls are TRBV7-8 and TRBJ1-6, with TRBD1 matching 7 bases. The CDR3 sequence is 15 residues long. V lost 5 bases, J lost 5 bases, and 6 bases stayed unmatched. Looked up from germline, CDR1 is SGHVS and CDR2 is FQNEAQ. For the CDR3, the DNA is TGTGCCAGCAGCCCGAGGGACAGAAATAATTCACCCCTCCACTTT. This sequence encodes CASSPRDRNNSPLHF.

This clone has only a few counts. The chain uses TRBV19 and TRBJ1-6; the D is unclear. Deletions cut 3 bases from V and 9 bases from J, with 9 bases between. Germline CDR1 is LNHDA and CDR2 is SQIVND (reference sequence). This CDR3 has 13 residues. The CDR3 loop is CASSIQIGSPLHF. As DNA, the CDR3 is TGTGCCAGTAGTATTCAAATCGGTTCACCCCTCCACTTT.

This CDR3 is CASSNTDMNTEAFF. The CDR3 bases are TGTGCCAGCAGCAATACAGACATGAACACTGAAGCTTTCTTT. The chain has TRBV21-1 and TRBJ1-1; the D call TRBD1 from the table was never checked on the DNA. TRBV21-1 is an annotated pseudogene. The CDR3 length is 14 residues.

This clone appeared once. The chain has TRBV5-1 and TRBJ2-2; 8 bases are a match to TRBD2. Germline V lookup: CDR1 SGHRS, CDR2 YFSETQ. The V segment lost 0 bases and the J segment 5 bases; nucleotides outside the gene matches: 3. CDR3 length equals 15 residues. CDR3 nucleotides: TGCGCCAGCAGCTTGGGACCGGGGGGGACCGGGGAGCTGTTTTTT. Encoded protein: CASSLGPGGTGELFF.

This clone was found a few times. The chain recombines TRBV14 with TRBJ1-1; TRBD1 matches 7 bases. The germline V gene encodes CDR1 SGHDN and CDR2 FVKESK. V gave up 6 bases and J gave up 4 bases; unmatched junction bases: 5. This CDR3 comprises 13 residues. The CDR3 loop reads CASRLQGSTEAFF. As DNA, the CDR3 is TGTGCCAGCAGGCTACAGGGGTCCACTGAAGCTTTCTTT.

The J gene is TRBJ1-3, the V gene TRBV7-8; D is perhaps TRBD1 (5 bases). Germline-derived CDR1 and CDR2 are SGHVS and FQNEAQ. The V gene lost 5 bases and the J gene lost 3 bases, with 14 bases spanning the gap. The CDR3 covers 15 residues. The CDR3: CASSRNAGIGNTIYF. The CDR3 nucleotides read TGTGCCAGCAGCCGAAACGCAGGGATTGGAAACACCATATATTTT.

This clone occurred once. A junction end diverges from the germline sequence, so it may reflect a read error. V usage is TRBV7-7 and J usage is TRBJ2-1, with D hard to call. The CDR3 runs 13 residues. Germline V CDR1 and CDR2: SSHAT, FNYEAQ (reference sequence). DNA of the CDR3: TGTGCTAGCAGCTTAGCCCCCGGCAATGAGCAGTTCTTC. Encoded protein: CASSLAPGNEQFF.

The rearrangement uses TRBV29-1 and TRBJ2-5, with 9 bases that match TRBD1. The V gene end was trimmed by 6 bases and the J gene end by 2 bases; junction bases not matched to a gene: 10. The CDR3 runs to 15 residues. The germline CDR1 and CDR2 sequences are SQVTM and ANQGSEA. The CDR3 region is CSVAQGAWIQETQYF. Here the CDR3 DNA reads TGCAGCGTCGCACAGGGGGCCTGGATTCAAGAGACCCAGTACTTC. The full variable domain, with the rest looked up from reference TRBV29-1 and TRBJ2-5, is SAVISQKPSRDICQRGTSLTIQCQVDSQVTMMFWYRQQPGQSLTLIATANQGSEATYESGFVIDKFPISRPNLTFSTLTVSNMSPEDSSIYLCSVAQGAWIQETQYFGPGTRLLVL.

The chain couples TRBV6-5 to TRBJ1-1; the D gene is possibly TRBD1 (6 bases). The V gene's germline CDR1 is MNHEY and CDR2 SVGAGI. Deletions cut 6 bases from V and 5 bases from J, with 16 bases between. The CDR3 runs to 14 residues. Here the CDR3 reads CASRNRVGGTEAFF. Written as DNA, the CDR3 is TGTGCCAGCAGAAACAGGGTGGGGGGGACTGAAGCTTTCTTT.

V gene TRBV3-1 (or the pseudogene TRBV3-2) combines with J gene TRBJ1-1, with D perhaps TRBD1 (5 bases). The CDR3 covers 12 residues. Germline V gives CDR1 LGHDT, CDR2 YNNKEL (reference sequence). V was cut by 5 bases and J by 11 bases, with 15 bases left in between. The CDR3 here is CASSSRDLGAFF. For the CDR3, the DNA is TGTGCCAGCAGCAGTCGGGACTTAGGGGCTTTCTTT.

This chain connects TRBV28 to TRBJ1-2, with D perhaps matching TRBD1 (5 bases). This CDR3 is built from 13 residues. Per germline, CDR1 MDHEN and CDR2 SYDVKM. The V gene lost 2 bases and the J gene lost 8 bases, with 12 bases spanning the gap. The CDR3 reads CASSLLQGAGYTF. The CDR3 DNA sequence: TGTGCCAGCAGTTTACTCCAGGGCGCGGGCTACACCTTC.

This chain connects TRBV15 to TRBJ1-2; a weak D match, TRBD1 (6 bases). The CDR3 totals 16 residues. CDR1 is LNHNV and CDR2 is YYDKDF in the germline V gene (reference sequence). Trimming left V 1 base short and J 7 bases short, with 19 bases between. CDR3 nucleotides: TGTGCCACCAGCAGAGCTGCTGGGGGCGGCTCGTTTGGCTACACCTTC. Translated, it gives CATSRAAGGGSFGYTF. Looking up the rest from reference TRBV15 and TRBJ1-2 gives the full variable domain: DAMVIQNPRYQVTQFGKPVTLSCSQTLNHNVMYWYQQKSSQAPKLLFHYYDKDFNNEADTPDNFQSRRPNTSFCFLDIRSPGLGDTAMYLCATSRAAGGGSFGYTFGSGTRLTVV.

CDR3 DNA: TGTGCCAGCAGCCCCTTCCGGGACAGGGAATTTGGCGGCTACACCTTC. Its protein is CASSPFRDREFGGYTF. The V and J genes are TRBV3-1 (or the pseudogene TRBV3-2) and TRBJ1-2; 9 nucleotides line up with TRBD1. The CDR3 loop spans 16 amino acids. V dropped 4 bases and J dropped 8; count of bases not matched to a gene: 14. From germline, CDR1 is LGHDT and CDR2 YNNKEL (reference sequence).

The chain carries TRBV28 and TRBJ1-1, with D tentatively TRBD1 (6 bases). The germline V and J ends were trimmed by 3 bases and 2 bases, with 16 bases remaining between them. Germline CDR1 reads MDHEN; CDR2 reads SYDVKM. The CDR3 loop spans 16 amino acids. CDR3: CASSFRTGRGNTEAFF. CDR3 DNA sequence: TGTGCCAGCAGTTTCCGTACGGGCAGGGGAAACACTGAAGCTTTCTTT.

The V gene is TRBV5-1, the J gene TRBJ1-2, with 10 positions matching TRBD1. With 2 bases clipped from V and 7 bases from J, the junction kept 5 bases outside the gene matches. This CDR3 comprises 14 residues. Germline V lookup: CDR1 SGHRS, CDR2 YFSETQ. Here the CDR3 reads CASSFGTGELGYTF. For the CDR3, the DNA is TGCGCCAGCAGCTTCGGGACAGGGGAACTTGGCTACACCTTC.

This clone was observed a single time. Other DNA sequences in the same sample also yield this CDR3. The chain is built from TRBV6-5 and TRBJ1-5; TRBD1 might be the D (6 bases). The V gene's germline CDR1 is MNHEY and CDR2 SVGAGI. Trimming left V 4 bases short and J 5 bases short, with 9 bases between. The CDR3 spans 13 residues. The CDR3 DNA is TGTGCCAGCAGTTCCCAGGGGCATCAGCCCCAGCATTTT. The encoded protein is CASSSQGHQPQHF.

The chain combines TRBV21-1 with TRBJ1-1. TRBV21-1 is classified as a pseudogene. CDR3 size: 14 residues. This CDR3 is CASSHLGDGTEAFF. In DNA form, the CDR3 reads TGTGCCAGCAGCCACCTAGGAGATGGCACTGAAGCTTTCTTT.

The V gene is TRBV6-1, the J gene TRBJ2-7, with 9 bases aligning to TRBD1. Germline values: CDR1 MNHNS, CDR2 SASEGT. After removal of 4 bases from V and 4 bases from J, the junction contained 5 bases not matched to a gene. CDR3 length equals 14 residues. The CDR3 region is CASSADRGYYEQYF. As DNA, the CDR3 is TGTGCCAGCAGTGCCGACAGGGGGTATTACGAGCAGTACTTC.

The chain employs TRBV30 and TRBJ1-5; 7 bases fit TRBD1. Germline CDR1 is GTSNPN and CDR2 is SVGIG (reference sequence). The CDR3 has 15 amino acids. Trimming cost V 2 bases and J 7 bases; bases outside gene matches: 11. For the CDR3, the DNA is TGTGCCTGGAGTCCCTTTGACAGGGACTCGCAGCCCCAGCATTTT. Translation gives CAWSPFDRDSQPQHF.

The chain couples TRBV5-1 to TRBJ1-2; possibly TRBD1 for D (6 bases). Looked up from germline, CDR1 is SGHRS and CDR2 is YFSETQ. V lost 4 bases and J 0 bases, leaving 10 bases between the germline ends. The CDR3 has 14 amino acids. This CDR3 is CASSPRTANYGYTF. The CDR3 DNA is TGCGCCAGCAGCCCACGGACAGCTAACTATGGCTACACCTTC. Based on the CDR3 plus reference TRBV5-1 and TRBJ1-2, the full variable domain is KAGVTQTPRYLIKTRGQQVTLSCSPISGHRSVSWYQQTPGQGLQFLFEYFSETQRNKGNFPGRFSGRQFSNSRSEMNVSTLELGDSALYLCASSPRTANYGYTFGSGTRLTVV.

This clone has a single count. DNA for the CDR3: TGTGCCAGCAGCTCCAAACAGGGAAATTGGTGGGATGGGGTTTACGAGCAGTACTTC. Its protein product is CASSSKQGNWWDGVYEQYF. This chain joins TRBV7-2 and TRBJ2-7; TRBD1 might be the D (6 bases). V was trimmed by 4 bases and J by 4 bases, leaving 29 bases between them. Per the germline V gene, CDR1 is SGHTA and CDR2 is FQGNSA. CDR3 length: 19 amino acids. The full variable domain, its missing parts supplied by reference TRBV7-2 and TRBJ2-7, is GAGVSQSPSNKVTEKGKDVELRCDPISGHTALYWYRQSLGQGLEFLIYFQGNSAPDKSGLPSDRFSAERTGGSVSTLTIQRTQQEDSAVYLCASSSKQGNWWDGVYEQYFGPGTRLTVT.

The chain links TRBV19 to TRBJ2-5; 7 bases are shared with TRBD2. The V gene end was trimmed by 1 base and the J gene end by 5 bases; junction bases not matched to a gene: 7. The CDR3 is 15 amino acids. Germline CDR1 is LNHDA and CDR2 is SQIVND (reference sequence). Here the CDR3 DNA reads TGTGCCAGTAGTATAGGACTAGCCCCGGGGGAGACCCAGTACTTC. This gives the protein CASSIGLAPGETQYF.